These 31 T cell receptor beta chains were sequenced from one sample in a study of cytomegalovirus exposure and HLA in healthy donors. Produced via immunoSEQ multiplex PCR; TCRdb's table is partial and in-frame only. The data show approximately 280,000 clones, about 86% seen once. Sequencing was carried out using PBMCs. These receptors were obtained from a woman aged 18-35 years in good health and CMV-seronegative.

This chain connects TRBV5-1 to TRBJ2-2; 8 bases align to TRBD2. J lost 6 bases, V lost 0 bases, and 19 bases had no gene match. Germline assignment: CDR1 SGHRS and CDR2 YFSETQ. The length of the CDR3 is 20 residues. The CDR3 nucleotides read TGCGCCAGCAGCTTGGCGGTACTAGCGGAACTCCCCCCTTTTCCCGGGGAGCTGTTTTTT. This gives the protein CASSLAVLAELPPFPGELFF.

The chain couples TRBV28 to TRBJ1-5, with a weak D call TRBD1 (5 bases). In germline, CDR1 is MDHEN, CDR2 SYDVKM. V lost 4 bases and J 3 bases, leaving 25 bases between the germline ends. CDR3 length: 19 residues. In nucleotides, the CDR3 is TGTGCCAGCAGTTCTACCAGAGCGGGGGAATATACCCTCAATCAGCCCCAGCATTTT. It translates to CASSSTRAGEYTLNQPQHF.

This clone turned up a few times. In the same sample, other DNA sequences code for this CDR3. The chain carries TRBV30 and TRBJ2-7; 8 bases are shared with TRBD1. Germline V gene data show CDR1 as GTSNPN and CDR2 as SVGIG (reference sequence). Trimming at V came to 3 bases and at J to 3 bases, leaving 1 base not matched to a gene. The CDR3 runs to 12 residues. The CDR3 loop reads CAWSGQGYEQYF. Written as DNA, the CDR3 is TGTGCCTGGAGCGGACAGGGCTACGAGCAGTACTTC.

The chain links TRBV30 to TRBJ2-1, with 7 bases fitting TRBD2. CDR1 GTSNPN and CDR2 SVGIG come from the germline V gene (reference sequence). The CDR3 spans 16 residues. The V segment lost 0 bases and the J segment 9 bases; nucleotides outside the gene matches: 14. CDR3 sequence reads: CAWSVGRDAGAGEQFF. CDR3 sequence (DNA): TGTGCCTGGAGTGTAGGTCGAGATGCGGGAGCGGGTGAGCAGTTCTTC. The variable domain in full, with the rest retrieved from reference TRBV30 and TRBJ2-1, is SQTIHQWPATLVQPVGSPLSLECTVEGTSNPNLYWYRQAAGRGLQLLFYSVGIGQISSEVPQNLSASRPQDRQFILSSKKLLLSDSGFYLCAWSVGRDAGAGEQFFGPGTRLTVL.

V is TRBV28 and J is TRBJ1-2, with 8 bases identical to TRBD1. Germline V gene lookup returns CDR1 MDHEN and CDR2 SYDVKM. The CDR3 is made up of 15 amino acids. The V gene end was trimmed by 3 bases and the J gene end by 5 bases; junction bases not matched to a gene: 8. This CDR3 is CASSLGGDRGYGYTF. CDR3 nucleotide sequence: TGTGCCAGCAGTTTGGGCGGTGACAGGGGTTATGGCTACACCTTC.

This clone was observed a single time. The rearrangement uses TRBV19 and TRBJ2-1; a weak D match, TRBD2 (6 bases). Trimming shortened V by 3 bases and J by 10 bases, and 25 bases separated the two germline ends. The CDR3 sequence is 17 residues long. Germline V lookup: CDR1 LNHDA, CDR2 SQIVND (reference sequence). This CDR3 is CASSISPASARFGEQFF. The CDR3 DNA is TGTGCCAGTAGTATCTCCCCTGCTAGCGCCCGTTTCGGGGAGCAGTTCTTC. The whole variable domain, remainder taken from reference TRBV19 and TRBJ2-1, is DGGITQSPKYLFRKEGQNVTLSCEQNLNHDAMYWYRQDPGQGLRLIYYSQIVNDFQKGDIAEGYSVSREKKESFPLTVTSAQKNPTAFYLCASSISPASARFGEQFFGPGTRLTVL.

The J gene is TRBJ1-5, the V gene TRBV4-2; 8 nucleotides agree with TRBD1. Germline loops: CDR1 LGHNA, CDR2 YNFKEQ. This CDR3 has 17 amino acids. The junction had 8 bases not matched to a gene; V was cut back by 4 bases and J by 0 bases. The CDR3: CASSPGPGQDSNQPQHF. In nucleotides, the CDR3 is TGTGCCAGCAGCCCAGGACCGGGACAGGATAGCAATCAGCCCCAGCATTTT.

The chain employs TRBV2 and TRBJ1-5; a weak D match, TRBD1 (6 bases). V was shortened by 6 bases and J by 6 bases, with 18 bases between the two germline ends. The germline gives CDR1 SNHLY, CDR2 FYNNEI. CDR3 length: 15 amino acids. This CDR3 is CASSPVTGFRQPQHF. CDR3 nucleotides: TGTGCCAGCAGCCCCGTGACAGGCTTTCGTCAGCCCCAGCATTTT.

The chain couples TRBV7-9 to TRBJ2-7, with D uncertain. With 5 bases removed from V and 7 bases from J, the gap between germline ends came to 12 bases. This CDR3 has 12 residues. Germline-derived CDR1 and CDR2 are SEHNR and FQNEAQ (reference sequence). The DNA of the CDR3 is TGTGCCAGCAGCCAAGTCTCCAGGGAGCAGTACTTC. Translated: CASSQVSREQYF.

This chain joins TRBV4-1 and TRBJ2-3; 9 positions agree with TRBD1. The V gene end was trimmed by 1 base and the J gene end by 4 bases; junction bases not matched to a gene: 12. The CDR3 is 18 residues long. CDR1 is MGHRA, CDR2 YSYEKL, per germline. This chain's CDR3 is CASSQAGTGYGKADTQYF. DNA of the CDR3: TGCGCCAGCAGCCAAGCAGGGACAGGGTATGGAAAAGCAGATACGCAGTATTTT.

The chain carries TRBV5-6 and TRBJ1-3; D is possibly TRBD1 (6 bases). There are 14 residues in the CDR3. Germline V gene data show CDR1 as SGHDT and CDR2 as YYEEEE. With 4 bases removed from V and 3 bases from J, the gap between germline ends came to 11 bases. The CDR3 reads CASSLTGFGNTIYF. For the CDR3, the DNA is TGTGCCAGCAGCCTAACAGGGTTTGGAAACACCATATATTTT.

V is TRBV6-5 and J is TRBJ2-7; possible D gene TRBD1, 6 bases. Trimming took 5 bases from V and 3 from J, leaving 17 bases between them. The CDR3 length is 15 residues. Germline loops: CDR1 MNHEY, CDR2 SVGAGI. Written as DNA, the CDR3 is TGTGCCAGCAGTATCTCCGGGACAAGCTACTACGAGCAGTACTTC. Its protein product is CASSISGTSYYEQYF.

The chain couples TRBV5-5 to TRBJ2-7; D not certain. The CDR3 consists of 12 residues. The V and J ends lost 4 bases and 5 bases respectively, with 10 bases between them. CDR1 and CDR2 (germline): SGHKS, YYEKEE (reference sequence). As DNA, the CDR3 is TGTGCCAGCAGCCCCCGGTTCCACGAGCAGTACTTC. It yields the protein CASSPRFHEQYF.

This CDR3 is CASNVAGGGYNEQFF. CDR3 nucleotide sequence: TGTGCCAGCAACGTAGCGGGAGGGGGCTACAATGAGCAGTTCTTC. This sequence joins TRBV11-3 and TRBJ2-1, with 11 bases fitting TRBD2. The CDR3 is 15 residues long. Germline V CDR1 and CDR2: SGHNT, YENEEA. The junction had 5 bases not matched to a gene; V was cut back by 7 bases and J by 3 bases.

This chain uses TRBV6-5 with TRBJ1-1; D gene ambiguous. The ends were cut back, 0 bases at V and 6 bases at J, with 11 bases in the middle. Germline CDR1 and CDR2: MNHEY and SVGAGI. The CDR3 consists of 14 residues. The CDR3, as DNA: TGTGCCAGCAGTTACTCGTGGGCAGGTCCTGAAGCTTTCTTT. It yields the protein CASSYSWAGPEAFF.

The chain joins TRBV19 to TRBJ2-5; D gene ambiguous. The CDR3 contains 12 residues. Germline CDR1 and CDR2: LNHDA and SQIVND (reference sequence). V gave up 5 bases and J gave up 5 bases, with 9 bases separating them. The CDR3 reads CASSVNAETQYF. CDR3 coding DNA: TGTGCCAGTAGTGTTAATGCGGAGACCCAGTACTTC.

The chain uses TRBV4-1 and TRBJ2-5; 9 nucleotides align to TRBD2. The J segment lost 0 bases and the V segment lost 4 bases, leaving 9 bases of the junction unmatched. There are 17 residues in the CDR3. The V gene's germline CDR1 is MGHRA and CDR2 YSYEKL. CDR3 region: CASSRDSGGRDQETQYF. The CDR3 DNA follows: TGCGCCAGCAGCCGGGATTCTGGCGGGAGGGACCAAGAGACCCAGTACTTC.

The gene calls are TRBV27 and TRBJ1-3; D is unresolved. The CDR3 length is 17 residues. Trimming left V 8 bases short and J 0 bases short, with 20 bases between. Germline V CDR1 and CDR2: MNHEY, SMNVEV (reference sequence). The CDR3 loop is CASGPLRFYSSGNTIYF. DNA of the CDR3: TGTGCCAGCGGTCCTCTTCGATTTTACAGCTCTGGAAACACCATATATTTT.

This clone showed up just once. This chain connects TRBV18 to TRBJ2-3, with a weak D call TRBD1 (6 bases). Germline V gives CDR1 KGHSH, CDR2 LQKENI. This CDR3 spans 17 amino acids. Trimming took off 3 bases at V and 2 bases at J, with 18 bases between the two ends. CDR3 protein: CASSPRGAGANTDTQYF. Here the CDR3 DNA reads TGTGCCAGCTCACCCCGAGGCGCAGGGGCGAACACAGATACGCAGTATTTT.

V and J are TRBV11-3 and TRBJ1-1; tentatively, D is TRBD1 (6 bases). CDR3 size: 12 residues. V lost 1 base and J 9 bases, leaving 9 bases between the germline ends. The germline V gene has CDR1 SGHNT and CDR2 YENEEA. The CDR3 DNA reads TGTGCCAGCAGCTTAGCCCAGGGGAAAGCTTTCTTT. Protein: CASSLAQGKAFF.

V is TRBV5-1 and J is TRBJ2-3, with 10 bases that match TRBD2. The CDR3 spans 15 residues. Germline V gives CDR1 SGHRS, CDR2 YFSETQ. V lost 0 bases to trimming and J lost 12 bases; unmatched junction nucleotides: 10. CDR3: CASSLVGLAGALQYF. The CDR3 region has the DNA TGCGCCAGCAGCTTGGTAGGCCTAGCGGGGGCTTTACAGTATTTT.

This chain connects TRBV5-1 to TRBJ2-2; D ambiguous. The CDR3 consists of 14 residues. The ends were cut back, 0 bases at V and 3 bases at J, with 6 bases in the middle. Per germline, CDR1 SGHRS and CDR2 YFSETQ. CDR3 coding DNA: TGCGCCAGCAGCTTGGGACTTTACACCGGGGAGCTGTTTTTT. Protein: CASSLGLYTGELFF.

The rearrangement uses TRBV6-5 and TRBJ2-2; 8 bases line up with TRBD2. Germline trimming cut 8 bases from V and 2 bases from J; bases unmatched to any gene: 4. This CDR3 has 14 amino acids. Germline loops: CDR1 MNHEY, CDR2 SVGAGI. The CDR3 reads CASRTSFNTGELFF. CDR3 in DNA: TGTGCCAGCCGGACTAGCTTTAACACCGGGGAGCTGTTTTTT.

The J gene is TRBJ1-6, the V gene TRBV2, with D maybe TRBD1 (6 bases). V lost 0 bases and J lost 9, with 15 bases in between. The CDR3 sequence is 16 residues long. In germline, CDR1 is SNHLY, CDR2 FYNNEI. CDR3 amino acids: CASSEANGGLVSPLHF. DNA for the CDR3: TGTGCCAGCAGTGAAGCTAATGGGGGCCTTGTTTCACCCCTCCACTTT.

This chain links TRBV13 with TRBJ2-5, with a possible D match to TRBD2 (5 bases). Germline CDR1 is PRHDT and CDR2 is FYEKMQ (reference sequence). V lost 7 bases and J lost 7, with 16 bases in between. The CDR3 consists of 13 residues. As DNA, the CDR3 is TGTGCCAGCACCCGCAGTAGCGAGGGGACCCAGTACTTC. Its protein is CASTRSSEGTQYF.

This chain uses TRBV29-1 with TRBJ1-1; TRBD1 matches 8 bases. The V gene end was trimmed by 6 bases and the J gene end by 1 base; junction bases not matched to a gene: 7. Per the germline V gene, CDR1 is SQVTM and CDR2 is ANQGSEA. The CDR3 contains 14 residues. This CDR3 reads CSVDGGQANTEAFF. CDR3 nucleotides: TGCAGCGTCGACGGGGGACAGGCGAACACTGAAGCTTTCTTT.

Only a few counts were recorded for this clone. This chain connects TRBV15 to TRBJ1-1, with 10 positions matching TRBD1. Trimming at V came to 5 bases and at J to 5 bases, leaving 14 bases not matched to a gene. The length of the CDR3 is 17 residues. Germline CDR1 is LNHNV and CDR2 is YYDKDF (reference sequence). CDR3 amino acids: CATSSGTGELAETEAFF. CDR3 nucleotide sequence: TGTGCCACCAGCTCAGGGACAGGGGAGCTAGCGGAGACTGAAGCTTTCTTT.

V gene TRBV10-3 combines with J gene TRBJ1-2; TRBD1 matches at 8 bases. The CDR3 runs to 15 residues. Per the germline V gene, CDR1 is ENHRY and CDR2 is SYGVKD. V shed 2 bases, J shed 3 bases, and the junction held 5 bases outside the gene matches. The CDR3 DNA follows: TGTGCCATCAGTGAGCTACAGGGGGAAGACTATGGCTACACCTTC. As protein: CAISELQGEDYGYTF.

This clone was picked up one time. The rearrangement joins TRBV28 to TRBJ1-4; 7 bases agree with TRBD1. The CDR3 loop spans 17 amino acids. Germline V gives CDR1 MDHEN, CDR2 SYDVKM. V trimming: 6 bases; J trimming: 3 bases; junction bases outside the gene matches: 13. The CDR3 DNA sequence: TGTGCCAGCAGCCACCTGGACAGGTTCTCGGCTAATGAAAAACTGTTTTTT. Its translation is CASSHLDRFSANEKLFF.

This chain joins TRBV29-1 and TRBJ1-2, with D possibly matching TRBD1 (5 bases). V lost 3 bases to trimming and J lost 4 bases, with 12 bases between them. The V gene's germline CDR1 is SQVTM and CDR2 ANQGSEA. The length of the CDR3 is 13 residues. The CDR3 DNA reads TGCAGCGTTGATCGGGCAGGGATCTATGGCTACACCTTC. Translated, it gives CSVDRAGIYGYTF.

The V call is TRBV4-1, the J call TRBJ1-5; tentative D call: TRBD1 (6 bases). The V end lost 5 bases, the J end lost 0 bases, and 11 bases lay between the germline ends. The V gene's germline CDR1 is MGHRA and CDR2 YSYEKL. CDR3 size: 15 residues. The CDR3 DNA is TGCGCCAGCAGCTCCGACAGGCATAGCAATCAGCCCCAGCATTTT. Translating gives CASSSDRHSNQPQHF.